This paragraph covers one T cell receptor (beta chain) sequence. Stage II-IVA oral cavity squamous cell carcinoma was new and untreated by systemic or radiation therapy. V lost 4 bases and J 4 bases, leaving 8 bases between the germline ends. The CDR3 consists of 13 residues. Germline V gene sequence: CDR1 LNHDA, CDR2 SQIVND (reference sequence). Most PBMC samples had roughly 0.45 ug input DNA in six replicates. Sequencing was performed with immunoSEQ multiplex PCR; in TCRdb, only in-frame clones are kept and a portion is missing. The sample includes around 12,000 clones, over 50% seen only once; the top ten take around 2.5%. These data belong to a study of neoadjuvant anti-PD-1 for oral cavity cancer. Turning to the study itself: Around day 43, patients without progression received a fourth nivolumab dose before surgery.

The origin of this receptor is a person aged 40-85 years with oral cavity squamous cell carcinoma. V usage is TRBV19 and J usage is TRBJ2-1; D uncertain. The material was PBMCs, obtained before nivolumab (anti-PD-1) treatment. In nucleotides, the CDR3 is TGTGCCAGTAGTAGCAACTATTACAATGAGCAGTTCTTC. This codes for CASSSNYYNEQFF.